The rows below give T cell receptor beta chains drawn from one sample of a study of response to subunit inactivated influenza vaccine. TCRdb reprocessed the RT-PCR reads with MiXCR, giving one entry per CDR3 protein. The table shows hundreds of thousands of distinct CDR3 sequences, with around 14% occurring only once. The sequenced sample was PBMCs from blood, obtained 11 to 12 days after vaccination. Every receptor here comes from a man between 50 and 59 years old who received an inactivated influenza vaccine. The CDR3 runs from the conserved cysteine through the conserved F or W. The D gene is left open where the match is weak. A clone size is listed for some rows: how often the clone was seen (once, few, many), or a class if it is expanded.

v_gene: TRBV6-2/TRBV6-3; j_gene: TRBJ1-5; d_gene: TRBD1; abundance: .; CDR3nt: TGTGCCAGCAGCCAGACAGGGTTACTTGGCCTAAATCAGCCCCAGCATTTT; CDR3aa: CASSQTGLLGLNQPQHF
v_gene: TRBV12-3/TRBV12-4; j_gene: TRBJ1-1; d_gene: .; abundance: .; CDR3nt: TGTGCCAGCAGTATACAGGGAGGAAGGCCGGCTTTCTTT; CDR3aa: CASSIQGGRPAFF
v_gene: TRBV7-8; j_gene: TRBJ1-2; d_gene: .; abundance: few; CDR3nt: TGTGCCAGCAGCTTCGGACTGAGCTATGGCTACACCTTC; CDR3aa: CASSFGLSYGYTF
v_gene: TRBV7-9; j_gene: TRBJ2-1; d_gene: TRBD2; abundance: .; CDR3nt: TGTGCCAGCAGCTTTGTAGCGGGGGGGCTCAGTGAGCAGTTCTTC; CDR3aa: CASSFVAGGLSEQFF
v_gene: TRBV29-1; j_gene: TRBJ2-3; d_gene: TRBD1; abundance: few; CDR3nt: TGCAGCCTGAGGGGGCTGACAGGACGCACAGATACGCAGTATTTT; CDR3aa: CSLRGLTGRTDTQYF
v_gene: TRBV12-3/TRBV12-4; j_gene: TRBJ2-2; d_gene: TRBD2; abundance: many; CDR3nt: TGTGCCAGCAGTCCTAGCGGAGCGAACACCGGGGAGCTGTTTTTT; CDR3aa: CASSPSGANTGELFF
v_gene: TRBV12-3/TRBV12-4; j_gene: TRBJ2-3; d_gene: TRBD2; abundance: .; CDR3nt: TGTGCCAGCAGTTTAATGCGGGAGGGAGATAGGAATTTT; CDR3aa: CASSLMREGDRNF
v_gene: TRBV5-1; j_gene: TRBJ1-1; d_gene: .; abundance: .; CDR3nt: TGCGCCAGCAGACAGATGAACACTGAAGCTTTCTTT; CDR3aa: CASRQMNTEAFF
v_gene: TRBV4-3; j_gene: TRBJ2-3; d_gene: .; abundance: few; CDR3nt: TGCGCCAGCAGCCATGTAGGAGGCACAGATACGCAGTATTTT; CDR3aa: CASSHVGGTDTQYF
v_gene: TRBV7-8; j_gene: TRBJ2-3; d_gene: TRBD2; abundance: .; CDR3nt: TGTGCCAGCAGCTTACGTCTAGCGGGGGGCTCTAGCACAGATACGCAGTATTTT; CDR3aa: CASSLRLAGGSSTDTQYF
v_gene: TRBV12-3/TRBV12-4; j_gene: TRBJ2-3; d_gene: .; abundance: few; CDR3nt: TGTGCCAGCACGGCGTGGGGGGGGCGCCCAGATACGCAGTATTTT; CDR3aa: CASTAWGGRPDTQYF
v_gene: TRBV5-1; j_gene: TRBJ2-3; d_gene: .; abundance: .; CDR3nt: TGCGCCAGCAGCCCGAGACAGGAGCGCACAGATACGCAGTATTTT; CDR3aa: CASSPRQERTDTQYF
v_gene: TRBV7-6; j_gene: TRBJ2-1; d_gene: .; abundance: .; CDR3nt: TGTGCCAGCAGCGCACCGGGGGATGAGCAGTTCTTC; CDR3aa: CASSAPGDEQFF
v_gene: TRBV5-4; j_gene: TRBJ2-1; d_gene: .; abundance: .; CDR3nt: TGTGCCAGCAGCTTTCGACAGAACAATGAGCAGTTCTTC; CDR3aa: CASSFRQNNEQFF
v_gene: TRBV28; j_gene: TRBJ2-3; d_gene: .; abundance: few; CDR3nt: TGTGCCAGCAGTTACCCCGCGCGGCTAGATACGCAGTATTTT; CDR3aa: CASSYPARLDTQYF
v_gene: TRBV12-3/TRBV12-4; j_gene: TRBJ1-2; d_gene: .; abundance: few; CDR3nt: TGTGCCAGCAGCCCTCCCGGGCCCGGGAACTATGGCTACACCTTC; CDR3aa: CASSPPGPGNYGYTF
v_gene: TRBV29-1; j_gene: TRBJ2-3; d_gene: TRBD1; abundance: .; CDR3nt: TGCAGCGTTGCTCTTTACGGGACAGGCGGAACAGATACGCAGTATTTT; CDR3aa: CSVALYGTGGTDTQYF
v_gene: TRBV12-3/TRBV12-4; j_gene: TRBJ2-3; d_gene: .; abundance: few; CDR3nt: TGTGCCAGCAGTTTAGCCGGACTCAACACAGATACGCAGTATTTT; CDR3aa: CASSLAGLNTDTQYF